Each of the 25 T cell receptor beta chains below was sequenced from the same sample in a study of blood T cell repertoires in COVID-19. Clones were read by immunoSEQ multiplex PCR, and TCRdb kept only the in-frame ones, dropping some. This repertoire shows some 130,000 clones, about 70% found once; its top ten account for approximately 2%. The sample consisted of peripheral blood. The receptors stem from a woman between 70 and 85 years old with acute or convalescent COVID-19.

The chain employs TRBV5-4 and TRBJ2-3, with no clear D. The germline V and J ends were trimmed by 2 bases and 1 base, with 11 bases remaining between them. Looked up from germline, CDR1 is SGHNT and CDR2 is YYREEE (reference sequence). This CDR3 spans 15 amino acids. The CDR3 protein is CASSFVDSGTDTQYF. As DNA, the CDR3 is TGTGCCAGCAGCTTCGTCGATTCGGGCACAGATACGCAGTATTTT.

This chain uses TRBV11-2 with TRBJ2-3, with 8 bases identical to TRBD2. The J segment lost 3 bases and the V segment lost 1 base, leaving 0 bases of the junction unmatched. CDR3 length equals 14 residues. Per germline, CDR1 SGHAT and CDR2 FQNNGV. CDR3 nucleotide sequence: TGTGCCAGCAGCTTAGCGGGGGGGACAGATACGCAGTATTTT. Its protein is CASSLAGGTDTQYF.

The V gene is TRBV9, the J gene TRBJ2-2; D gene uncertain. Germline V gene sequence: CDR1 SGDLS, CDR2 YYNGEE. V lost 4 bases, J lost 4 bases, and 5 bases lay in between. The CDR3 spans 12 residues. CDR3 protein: CASSLRTGELFF. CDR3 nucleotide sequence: TGTGCCAGCAGCCTACGCACCGGGGAGCTGTTTTTT. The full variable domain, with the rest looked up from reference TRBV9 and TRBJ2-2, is DSGVTQTPKHLITATGQRVTLRCSPRSGDLSVYWYQQSLDQGLQFLIQYYNGEERAKGNILERFSAQQFPDLHSELNLSSLELGDSALYFCASSLRTGELFFGEGSRLTVL.

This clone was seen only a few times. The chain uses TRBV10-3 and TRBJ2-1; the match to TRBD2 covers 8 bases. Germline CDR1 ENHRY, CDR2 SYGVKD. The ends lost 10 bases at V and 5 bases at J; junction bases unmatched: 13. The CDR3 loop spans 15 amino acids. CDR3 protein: CATETTSGADNEQFF. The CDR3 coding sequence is TGTGCCACCGAAACAACTAGCGGAGCAGACAATGAGCAGTTCTTC.

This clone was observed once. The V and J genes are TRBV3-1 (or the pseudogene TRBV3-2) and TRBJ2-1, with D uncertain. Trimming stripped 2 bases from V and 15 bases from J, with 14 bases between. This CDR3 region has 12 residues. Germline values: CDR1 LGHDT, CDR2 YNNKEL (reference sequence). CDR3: CASSQSKQHLFF. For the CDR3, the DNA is TGTGCCAGCAGCCAAAGCAAACAGCATTTGTTCTTC.

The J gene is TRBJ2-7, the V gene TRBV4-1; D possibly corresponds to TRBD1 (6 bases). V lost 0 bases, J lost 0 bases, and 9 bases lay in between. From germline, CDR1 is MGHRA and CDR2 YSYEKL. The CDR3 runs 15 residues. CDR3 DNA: TGCGCCAGCAGCCAAGAGCAGGGGATCTCCTACGAGCAGTACTTC. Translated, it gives CASSQEQGISYEQYF.

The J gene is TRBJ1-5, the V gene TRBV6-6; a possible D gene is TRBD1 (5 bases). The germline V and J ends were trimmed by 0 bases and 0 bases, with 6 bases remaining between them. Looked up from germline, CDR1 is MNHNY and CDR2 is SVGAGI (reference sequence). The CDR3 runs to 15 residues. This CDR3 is CASSYSQGSNQPQHF. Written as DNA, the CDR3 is TGTGCCAGCAGTTACTCGCAGGGTAGCAATCAGCCCCAGCATTTT.

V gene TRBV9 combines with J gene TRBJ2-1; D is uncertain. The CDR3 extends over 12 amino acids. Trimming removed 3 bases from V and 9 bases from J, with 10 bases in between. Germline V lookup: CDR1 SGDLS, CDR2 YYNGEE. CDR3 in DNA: TGTGCCAGCAGCGCCAACAGCATTGAGCAGTTCTTC. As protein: CASSANSIEQFF. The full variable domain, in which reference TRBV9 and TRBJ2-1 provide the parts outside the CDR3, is DSGVTQTPKHLITATGQRVTLRCSPRSGDLSVYWYQQSLDQGLQFLIQYYNGEERAKGNILERFSAQQFPDLHSELNLSSLELGDSALYFCASSANSIEQFFGPGTRLTVL.

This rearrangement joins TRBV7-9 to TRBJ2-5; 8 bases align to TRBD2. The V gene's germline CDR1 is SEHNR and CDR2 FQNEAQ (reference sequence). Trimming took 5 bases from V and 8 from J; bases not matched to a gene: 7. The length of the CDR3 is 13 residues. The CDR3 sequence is CASSPTSDLTQYF. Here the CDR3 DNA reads TGTGCCAGCAGCCCGACTAGCGACTTAACCCAGTACTTC. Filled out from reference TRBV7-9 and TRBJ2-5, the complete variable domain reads DTGVSQNPRHKITKRGQNVTFRCDPISEHNRLYWYRQTLGQGPEFLTYFQNEAQLEKSRLLSDRFSAERPKGSFSTLEIQRTEQGDSAMYLCASSPTSDLTQYFGPGTRLLVL.

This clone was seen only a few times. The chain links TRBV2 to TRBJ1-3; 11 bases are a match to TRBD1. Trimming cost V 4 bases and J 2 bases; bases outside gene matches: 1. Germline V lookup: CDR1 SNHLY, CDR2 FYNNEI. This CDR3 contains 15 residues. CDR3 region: CASSGDRGAGNTIYF. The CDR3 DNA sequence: TGTGCCAGCAGTGGGGACAGGGGGGCTGGAAACACCATATATTTT.

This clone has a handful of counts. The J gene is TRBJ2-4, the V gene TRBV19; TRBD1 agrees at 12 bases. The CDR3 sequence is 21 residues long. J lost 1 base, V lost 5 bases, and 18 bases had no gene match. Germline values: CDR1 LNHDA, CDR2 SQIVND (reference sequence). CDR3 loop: CASSPWNRDRGLLWAKNIQYF. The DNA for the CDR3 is TGTGCCAGTAGTCCATGGAACCGGGACAGGGGGCTTCTTTGGGCCAAAAACATTCAGTACTTC.

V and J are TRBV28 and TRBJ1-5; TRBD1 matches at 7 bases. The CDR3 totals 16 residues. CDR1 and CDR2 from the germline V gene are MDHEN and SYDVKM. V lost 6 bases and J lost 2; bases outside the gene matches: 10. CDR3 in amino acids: CASREEIGQGNQPQHF. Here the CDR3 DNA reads TGTGCCAGCAGAGAAGAGATAGGACAGGGCAATCAGCCCCAGCATTTT. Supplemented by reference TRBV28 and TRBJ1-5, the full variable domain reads DVKVTQSSRYLVKRTGEKVFLECVQDMDHENMFWYRQDPGLGLRLIYFSYDVKMKEKGDIPEGYSVSREKKERFSLILESASTNQTSMYLCASREEIGQGNQPQHFGDGTRLSIL.

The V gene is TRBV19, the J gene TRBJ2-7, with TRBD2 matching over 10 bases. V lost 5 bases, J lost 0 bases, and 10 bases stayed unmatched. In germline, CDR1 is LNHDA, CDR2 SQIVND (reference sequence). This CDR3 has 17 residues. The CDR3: CASSGGTSGARSYEQYF. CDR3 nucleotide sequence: TGTGCCAGTAGTGGAGGCACTAGCGGGGCCCGCTCCTACGAGCAGTACTTC.

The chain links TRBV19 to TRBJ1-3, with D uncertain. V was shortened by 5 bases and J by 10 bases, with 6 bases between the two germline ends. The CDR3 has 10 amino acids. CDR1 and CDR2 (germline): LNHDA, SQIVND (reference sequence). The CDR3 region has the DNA TGTGCCAGTAGTGCCGAGACCATATATTTT. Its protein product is CASSAETIYF.

The CDR3 loop reads CASSFAGLGNEQFF. DNA for the CDR3: TGTGCCAGCAGCTTTGCGGGACTAGGAAATGAGCAGTTCTTC. This rearrangement joins TRBV13 to TRBJ2-1; 8 nucleotides agree with TRBD2. CDR1 PRHDT and CDR2 FYEKMQ come from the germline V gene (reference sequence). Losses at the gene ends were 3 bases for V and 7 bases for J; bases not matched to a gene: 5. The CDR3 spans 14 residues.

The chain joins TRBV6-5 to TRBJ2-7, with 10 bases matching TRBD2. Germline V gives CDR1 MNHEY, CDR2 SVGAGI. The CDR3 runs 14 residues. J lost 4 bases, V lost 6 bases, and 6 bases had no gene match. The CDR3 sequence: CASRSGGARYEQYF. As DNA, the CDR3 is TGTGCCAGCAGGAGCGGGGGGGCAAGATACGAGCAGTACTTC.

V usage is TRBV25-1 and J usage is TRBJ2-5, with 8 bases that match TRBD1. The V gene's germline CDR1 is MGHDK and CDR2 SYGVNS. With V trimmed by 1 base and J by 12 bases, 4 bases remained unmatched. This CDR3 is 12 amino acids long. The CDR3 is CASSEWGQAKYF. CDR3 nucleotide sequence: TGTGCCAGCAGTGAATGGGGACAGGCAAAGTACTTC.

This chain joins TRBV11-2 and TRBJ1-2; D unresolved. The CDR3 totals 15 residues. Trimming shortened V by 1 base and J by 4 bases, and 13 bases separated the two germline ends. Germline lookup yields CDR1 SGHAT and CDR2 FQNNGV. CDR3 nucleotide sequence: TGTGCCAGCAGCTTAGTATCCGGAGACTCCTATGGCTACACCTTC. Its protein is CASSLVSGDSYGYTF.

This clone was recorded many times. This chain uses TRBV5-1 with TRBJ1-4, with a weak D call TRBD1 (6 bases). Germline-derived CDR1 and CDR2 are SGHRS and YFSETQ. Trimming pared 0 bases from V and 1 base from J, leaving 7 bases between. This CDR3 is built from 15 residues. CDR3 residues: CASSLEQGTNEKLFF. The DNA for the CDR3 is TGCGCCAGCAGCTTGGAACAGGGAACTAATGAAAAACTGTTTTTT.

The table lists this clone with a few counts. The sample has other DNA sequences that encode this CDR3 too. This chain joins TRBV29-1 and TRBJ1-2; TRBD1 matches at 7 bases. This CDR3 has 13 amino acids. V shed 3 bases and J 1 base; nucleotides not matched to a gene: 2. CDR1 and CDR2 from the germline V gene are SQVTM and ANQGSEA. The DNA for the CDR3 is TGCAGCGTTGAGGGGACAGTTAACTATGGCTACACCTTC. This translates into CSVEGTVNYGYTF.

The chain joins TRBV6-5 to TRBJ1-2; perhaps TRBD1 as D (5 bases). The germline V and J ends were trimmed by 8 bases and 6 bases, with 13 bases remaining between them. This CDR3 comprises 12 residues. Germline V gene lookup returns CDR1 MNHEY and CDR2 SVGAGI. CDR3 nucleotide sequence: TGTGCCAGCGGGCCAGGGAGGGATGGCTACACCTTC. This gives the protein CASGPGRDGYTF.

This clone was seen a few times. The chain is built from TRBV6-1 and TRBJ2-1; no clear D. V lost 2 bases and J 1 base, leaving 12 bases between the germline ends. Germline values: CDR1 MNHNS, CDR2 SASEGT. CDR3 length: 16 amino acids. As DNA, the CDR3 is TGTGCCAGCAGTGAAAAGCGTTTACTTTCCTACAATGAGCAGTTCTTC. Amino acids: CASSEKRLLSYNEQFF.

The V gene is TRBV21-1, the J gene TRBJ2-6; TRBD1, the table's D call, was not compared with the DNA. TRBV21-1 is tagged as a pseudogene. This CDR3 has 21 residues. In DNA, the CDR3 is TGTGCCAGCAGCAAAGGATGTTTGCCGGGACAGGCAACCTCTGGGGCCAACGTCCTGACTTTC. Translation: CASSKGCLPGQATSGANVLTF.

The DNA of the CDR3 is TGTGCCAGCGGGACGGGAGGGTCCGGGGAGCTGTTTTTT. It translates to CASGTGGSGELFF. The chain links TRBV6-6 to TRBJ2-2; 8 bases fit TRBD2. The ends lost 8 bases at V and 6 bases at J; junction bases unmatched: 5. The CDR3 contains 13 residues. Germline CDR1 MNHNY, CDR2 SVGAGI (reference sequence).

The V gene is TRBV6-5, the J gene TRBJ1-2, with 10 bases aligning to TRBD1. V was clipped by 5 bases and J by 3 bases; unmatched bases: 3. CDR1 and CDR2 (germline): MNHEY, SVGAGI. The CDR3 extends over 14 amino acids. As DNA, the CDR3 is TGTGCCAGCAGTCGGACAGGGGGAGACTATGGCTACACCTTC. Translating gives CASSRTGGDYGYTF.